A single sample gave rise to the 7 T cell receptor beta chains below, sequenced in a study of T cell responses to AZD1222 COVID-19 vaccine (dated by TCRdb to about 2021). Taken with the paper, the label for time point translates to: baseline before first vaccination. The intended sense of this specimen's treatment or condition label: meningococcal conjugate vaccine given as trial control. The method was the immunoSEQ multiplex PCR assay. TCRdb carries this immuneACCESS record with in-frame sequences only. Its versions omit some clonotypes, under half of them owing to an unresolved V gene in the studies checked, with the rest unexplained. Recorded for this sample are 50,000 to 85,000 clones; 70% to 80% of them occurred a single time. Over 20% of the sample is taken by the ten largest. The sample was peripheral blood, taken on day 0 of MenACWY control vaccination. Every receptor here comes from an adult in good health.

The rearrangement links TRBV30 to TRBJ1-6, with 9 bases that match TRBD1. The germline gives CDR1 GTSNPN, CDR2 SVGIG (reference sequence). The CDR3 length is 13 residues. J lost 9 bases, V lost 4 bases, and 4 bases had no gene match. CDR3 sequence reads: CAWTTGGSSPLHF. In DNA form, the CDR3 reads TGTGCCTGGACGACAGGGGGGAGTTCACCCCTCCACTTT.

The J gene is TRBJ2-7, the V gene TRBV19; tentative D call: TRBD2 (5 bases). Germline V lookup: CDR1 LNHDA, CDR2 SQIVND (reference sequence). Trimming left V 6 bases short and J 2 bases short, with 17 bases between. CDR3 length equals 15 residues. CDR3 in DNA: TGTGCCAGTAGCTCAGGACTCTCATGGACCTACGAGCAGTACTTC. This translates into CASSSGLSWTYEQYF.

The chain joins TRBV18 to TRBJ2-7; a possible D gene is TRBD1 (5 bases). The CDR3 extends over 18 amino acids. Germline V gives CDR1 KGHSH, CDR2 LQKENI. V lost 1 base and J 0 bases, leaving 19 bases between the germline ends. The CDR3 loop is CASSPLPGASLSSYEQYF. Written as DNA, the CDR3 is TGTGCCAGCTCACCACTTCCTGGGGCCTCCCTTAGCTCCTACGAGCAGTACTTC.

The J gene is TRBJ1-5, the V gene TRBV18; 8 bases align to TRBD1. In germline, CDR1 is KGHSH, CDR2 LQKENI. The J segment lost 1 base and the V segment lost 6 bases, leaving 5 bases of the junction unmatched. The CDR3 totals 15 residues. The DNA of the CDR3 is TGTGCCAGCTCCCTAGACAGGGGAAGCAATCAGCCCCAGCATTTT. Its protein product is CASSLDRGSNQPQHF.

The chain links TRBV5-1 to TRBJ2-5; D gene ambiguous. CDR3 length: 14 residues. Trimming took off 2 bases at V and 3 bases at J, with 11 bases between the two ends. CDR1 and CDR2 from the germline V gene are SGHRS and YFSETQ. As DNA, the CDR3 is TGCGCCAGCAGCTTCCTGGACGGTAAAGAGACCCAGTACTTC. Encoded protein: CASSFLDGKETQYF.

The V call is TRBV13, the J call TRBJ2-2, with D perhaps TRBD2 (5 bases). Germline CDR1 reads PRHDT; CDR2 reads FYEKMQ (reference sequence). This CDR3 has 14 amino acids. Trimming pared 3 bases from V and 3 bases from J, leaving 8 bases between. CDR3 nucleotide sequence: TGTGCCAGCAGCTTTTGGCGGGACACCGGGGAGCTGTTTTTT. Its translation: CASSFWRDTGELFF.

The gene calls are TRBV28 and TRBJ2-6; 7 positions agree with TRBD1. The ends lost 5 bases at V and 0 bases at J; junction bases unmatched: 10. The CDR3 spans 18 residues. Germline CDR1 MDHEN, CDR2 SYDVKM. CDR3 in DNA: TGTGCCAGCAGTGGGGACAGAGTCGAAAGCTCTGGGGCCAACGTCCTGACTTTC. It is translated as CASSGDRVESSGANVLTF.